Following are 15 T cell receptor beta chains from one sample sequenced in a study of T-cell memory formation after mild COVID-19. MiXCR, applied by TCRdb to the 5' RACE reads, yields one record per CDR3 protein. The sample includes 540,000 or so distinct CDR3 sequences, 20% of them seen just once. The sample taken for sequencing was PBMCs or a T cell subset sorted from them (not recorded which). The receptors come from an adult woman who had mild COVID-19 (a few samples of this study predate the infection). Cell type and time point are not known.

The table lists this clonotype with a few counts. This sequence joins TRBV7-8 and TRBJ1-2; maybe TRBD1 (6 bases). This CDR3 has 16 amino acids. Trimming took 1 base from V and 4 from J, leaving 16 bases between them. Looked up from germline, CDR1 is SGHVS and CDR2 is FQNEAQ. Here the CDR3 DNA reads TGTGCCAGCAGCTTAGAAGGCACGGTCAGGGGCTATGGCTACACCTTC. It specifies CASSLEGTVRGYGYTF.

The CDR3 loop is CASSWDASSYNEQFF. The CDR3 DNA follows: TGTGCCAGCAGTTGGGACGCGAGCTCCTACAATGAGCAGTTCTTC. The chain has TRBV12-3 or TRBV12-4 and TRBJ2-1; either TRBD1 or TRBD2 may fit D (5 bases each). V was clipped by 4 bases and J by 0 bases, with 10 bases between them. The length of the CDR3 is 15 residues.

This chain links TRBV12-5 with TRBJ1-5; maybe TRBD1 (6 bases). This CDR3 region has 14 residues. Germline values: CDR1 LGHNT, CDR2 FRNRAP. The V gene lost 8 bases and the J gene lost 3 bases, with 14 bases spanning the gap. The DNA of the CDR3 is TGTGCTAGTTTCTCTGACAGGTACAATCAGCCCCAGCATTTT. Protein sequence: CASFSDRYNQPQHF.

The chain carries TRBV5-1 and TRBJ1-2; 8 nucleotides align to TRBD1. CDR1 and CDR2 (germline): SGHRS, YFSETQ. V lost 2 bases, J lost 8 bases, and 5 bases stayed unmatched. The CDR3 contains 13 residues. This CDR3 reads CASSFQGARGYTF. In DNA form, the CDR3 reads TGCGCCAGCAGCTTCCAGGGGGCGAGAGGCTACACCTTC.

The rearrangement uses TRBV20-1 and TRBJ2-1, with 8 bases fitting TRBD2. The junction had 9 bases not matched to a gene; V was cut back by 0 bases and J by 5 bases. Germline CDR1 reads DFQATT; CDR2 reads SNEGSKA (reference sequence). The CDR3 extends over 16 amino acids. This CDR3 reads CSARDVGAGANNEQFF. CDR3 coding DNA: TGCAGTGCTAGAGATGTGGGAGCGGGGGCGAACAATGAGCAGTTCTTC.

This clonotype turned up a few times. CDR3 nucleotides: TGTGCCAGCAGCCTAGAACGGGGGCGCTTTCACGAGCAGTACTTC. It translates to CASSLERGRFHEQYF. The chain is built from TRBV7-2 and TRBJ2-7; D might be TRBD1 or TRBD2, each matching 6 bases. This CDR3 region has 15 residues. V was pared by 5 bases and J by 5 bases, with 19 bases between. The germline gives CDR1 SGHTA, CDR2 FQGNSA.

In this sample, this clonotype turned up a few times. This rearrangement joins TRBV7-2 to TRBJ1-1; 10 bases agree with TRBD1. The ends lost 5 bases at V and 4 bases at J; junction bases unmatched: 10. This CDR3 region has 16 residues. Germline-derived CDR1 and CDR2 are SGHTA and FQGNSA. In DNA form, the CDR3 reads TGTGCCAGCAGCCGCGAGACAGGGGGCAGTGGCACTGAAGCTTTCTTT. Protein: CASSRETGGSGTEAFF. Using reference TRBV7-2 and TRBJ1-1 for the parts outside the CDR3, the full variable domain is GAGVSQSPSNKVTEKGKDVELRCDPISGHTALYWYRQSLGQGLEFLIYFQGNSAPDKSGLPSDRFSAERTGGSVSTLTIQRTQQEDSAVYLCASSRETGGSGTEAFFGQGTRLTVV.

V usage is TRBV20-1 and J usage is TRBJ2-5; no definite D call. Trimming stripped 7 bases from V and 5 bases from J, with 14 bases between. CDR3 length: 12 amino acids. Germline CDR1 and CDR2: DFQATT and SNEGSKA (reference sequence). The CDR3 sequence: CSVPLTEETQYF. As DNA, the CDR3 is TGCAGTGTCCCTTTGACCGAGGAGACCCAGTACTTC.

A few counts support this clonotype. CDR3 protein: CASSGTTGELFF. CDR3 coding DNA: TGTGCCAGTAGTGGGACAACCGGGGAGCTGTTTTTT. The rearrangement uses TRBV19 and TRBJ2-2; the D gene is possibly TRBD1 (6 bases). Trimming removed 5 bases from V and 5 bases from J, with 6 bases in between. CDR3 length: 12 amino acids. CDR1 LNHDA and CDR2 SQIVND come from the germline V gene (reference sequence).

This chain joins TRBV5-1 and TRBJ1-2; no clear D gene. Germline V gene data show CDR1 as SGHRS and CDR2 as YFSETQ. V shed 5 bases and J shed 10 bases, with 18 bases lying between them. This CDR3 has 13 amino acids. The chain's CDR3 is CASRPGKGTFYTF. In DNA form, the CDR3 reads TGCGCCAGCAGACCCGGGAAGGGAACCTTCTACACCTTC.

The chain links TRBV6-5 to TRBJ2-7; 14 positions match TRBD2. The CDR3 has 14 residues. With V trimmed by 7 bases and J by 4 bases, 3 bases remained unmatched. CDR1 and CDR2 from the germline V gene are MNHEY and SVGAGI. The CDR3 DNA follows: TGTGCCAGCACTGGGACTAGCGGGAGTTACGAGCAGTACTTC. Translation gives CASTGTSGSYEQYF.

This clonotype came up a few times. The rearrangement joins TRBV7-9 to TRBJ2-6; no clear D. The germline CDR1 and CDR2 sequences are SEHNR and FQNEAQ (reference sequence). V lost 1 base and J lost 4, with 11 bases in between. The CDR3 runs to 16 residues. The CDR3: CASSLGRRTGANVLTF. CDR3 nucleotide sequence: TGTGCCAGCAGCTTAGGTCGGCGTACAGGGGCCAACGTCCTGACTTTC.

This clonotype came up a few times. The chain carries TRBV24-1 and TRBJ2-1; perhaps TRBD1 as D (5 bases). Germline V CDR1 and CDR2: KGHDR, SFDVKD. V gave up 5 bases and J gave up 1 base, with 8 bases separating them. The CDR3 is made up of 14 amino acids. The CDR3: CATSGGPSYNEQFF. The CDR3 nucleotides read TGTGCCACCAGTGGGGGCCCTTCCTACAATGAGCAGTTCTTC.

This sequence joins TRBV10-3 and TRBJ2-5, with D possibly TRBD2 on 6 matching bases. The germline CDR1 and CDR2 sequences are ENHRY and SYGVKD. This CDR3 is built from 15 residues. The V end was cut by 6 bases, the J end by 5 bases, with 19 bases between. The DNA for the CDR3 is TGTGCCATCAGCCGCGGGGACCAACGGCAGGAGACCCAGTACTTC. Its translation: CAISRGDQRQETQYF.

This chain uses TRBV7-2 with TRBJ1-6, with D maybe TRBD1 (6 bases). The germline V gene encodes CDR1 SGHTA and CDR2 FQGNSA. The CDR3 runs 12 residues. V lost 1 base to trimming and J lost 16 bases, with 11 bases between them. CDR3 sequence (DNA): TGTGCCAGCAGCTTAGGATTAGGGGGACTCCACTTT. It is translated as CASSLGLGGLHF. The entire variable domain, with the rest obtained from reference TRBV7-2 and TRBJ1-6, is as follows: GAGVSQSPSNKVTEKGKDVELRCDPISGHTALYWYRQSLGQGLEFLIYFQGNSAPDKSGLPSDRFSAERTGGSVSTLTIQRTQQEDSAVYLCASSLGLGGLHFGNGTRLTVT.